This section outlines one T cell receptor beta chain sequence together with its context. Its antigen is not yet known. Base quality data are lacking; no much larger clone is found one base away. The label giving this sample's time point can be read as: baseline, week 1 (first vaccination visit). What this sample's treatment or condition label stands for: pre-vaccination baseline after standard-of-care therapy. The donors had newly diagnosed IDH1-mutant astrocytomas of WHO grade 3 or 4 that showed loss of nuclear ATRX. The samples were drawn from NOA16, a multicentre, single-arm, open-label phase I trial in Germany that tested a mutant IDH1 peptide vaccine in humans for the first time. Visit V03 blood draws served as the baseline sample for immunogenicity testing. Genomic DNA for TCRB sequencing was extracted from EDTA blood using the DNeasy Blood and Tissue Kit. The sample originates from a study of a mutant IDH1 vaccine in newly diagnosed glioma (dated by TCRdb to about 2021). Regarding the complete study: The approximately 32 treated patients were around 62% male and around 40% female, with a mean age of approximately 40 years. Before enrollment, most patients had been given radiochemotherapy with temozolomide as standard therapy, while the rest had received either radiotherapy alone or temozolomide alone. Six visits were used for peripheral blood collection: V03 (baseline), V05, V07, V10, V12 and V13. Longitudinal TCRB deep sequencing was performed for about two dozen treated patients wherever samples were available for exploratory analyses. Overall study outcomes, separate from this receptor: Immune responses induced by the vaccine were seen in around 94% of patients across multiple MHC alleles. According to the authors, sample limitations meant that analyses of patient blood samples could not be reproduced. PBMC samples for TCRB deep sequencing were selected based on availability. Pseudoprogression seemed to be unrelated to changes in the top peripheral T cell clonotypes found by TCRB sequencing.

Receptor libraries were prepared by the immunoSEQ multiplex PCR assay. Rearranged TCR beta chain sequences were amplified with the hsTCRB Kit following the manufacturer's protocol. An Illumina MiSeq was used to sequence the TCRB libraries. As for the original processing: Demultiplexing, trimming and gene mapping were performed with the kit vendor's proprietary platform. This is the immuneACCESS table as TCRdb keeps it, with only in-frame sequences that have V and J called. A part of the clones is gone; compared with another copy, unresolved V genes explain less than half, and the rest is unexplained. That table supplies the V and J calls and clone size; D and trimming were determined from the DNA. The sample records over 20,000 clones, roughly nine tenths of which are singletons. The ten largest clonotypes hold over 9% of the sample. V has 4 bases trimmed and J has 2 bases trimmed; junction bases matching no gene number 17. For CDR1 and CDR2, the germline V gene lists WSHSY and SAAADI. The CDR3 measures 18 amino acids from cysteine to phenylalanine. The kept DNA is CDR3 alone, 54 bases in frame from the first base.

The sample in question was PBMCs, obtained from a glioma patient treated with radiotherapy, temozolomide or both. The clonotype originates from a man aged 25 to 40 with glioma. The chain uses TRBV10-2 and TRBJ2-7; TRBD1 fits 7 bases in the junction. The DNA sequence follows: TGCGCCAGCAGTGGGATCCTAGGGAAGGACAGGAGAGCCTACGAGCAGTACTTC. Its translation is CASSGILGKDRRAYEQYF.